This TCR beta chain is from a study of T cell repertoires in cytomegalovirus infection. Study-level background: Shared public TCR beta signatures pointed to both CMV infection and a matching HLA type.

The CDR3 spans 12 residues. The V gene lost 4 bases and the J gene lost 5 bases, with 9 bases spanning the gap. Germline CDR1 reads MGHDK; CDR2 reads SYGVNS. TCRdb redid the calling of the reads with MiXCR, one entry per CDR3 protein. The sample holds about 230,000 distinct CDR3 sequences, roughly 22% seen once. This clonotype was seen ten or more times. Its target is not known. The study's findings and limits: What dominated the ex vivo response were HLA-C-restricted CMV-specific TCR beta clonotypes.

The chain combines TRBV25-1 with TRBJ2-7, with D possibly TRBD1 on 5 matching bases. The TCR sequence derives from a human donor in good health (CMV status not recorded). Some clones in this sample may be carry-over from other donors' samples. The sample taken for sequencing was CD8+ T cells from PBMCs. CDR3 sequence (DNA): TGTGCCAGCAGTGTAGGGGTGGACGAGCAGTACTTC. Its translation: CASSVGVDEQYF.